A single T cell receptor (beta chain) is shown here with its context. No cognate antigen has been identified for it. Per-nucleotide qualities are absent, and no much larger clonotype sits a single base away. To sequence the TCRbeta CDR3 region, genomic DNA was isolated from the sorted cells. The immunoSEQ Assay was used to sequence the TCRbeta CDR3 regions. The table comes from immuneACCESS by way of TCRdb, which keeps in-frame sequences with V and J called. Part of the clones is missing from these tables; in studies checked, under half for an unresolved V gene and the rest for unknown reasons. This sample comprises approximately 60,000 clones, approximately 92% of them detected only once. In total, the top ten clones hold roughly an eighth of the sample. These data come from a study of OX40 agonist ivuxolimab in advanced cancers. Study-level background: Ivuxolimab was a fully human IgG2 agonistic monoclonal antibody targeting the costimulatory receptor OX40 (CD134). Intravenous ivuxolimab was administered to patients every 2 weeks at six dose levels: 0.01, 0.1, 0.3, 1.5, 3 and 10 mg/kg. Of the roughly 54 dose-escalation patients, hepatocellular carcinoma was present in about 20, melanoma in approximately 15, renal cell carcinoma in 9 and head and neck cancer in 9. In the dose-escalation cohort, 82.7% of patients were male, and the mean age was around 60 years, with a range of roughly 20 to 80. Patients were allowed to have had prior anti-PD-1, anti-PD-L1 or anti-CTLA-4 therapy, and 30% to 40% of the dose-escalation patients had previously received checkpoint inhibitors. Partial responses occurred in three dose-escalation patients, of whom one had hepatocellular carcinoma and two had cutaneous melanoma. The purpose of peripheral TCRbeta sequencing was to test whether ivuxolimab changed TCR sequence diversity and led to clonal T-cell expansion. The paper covers the monotherapy dose-escalation part of the phase I ivuxolimab trial, which included N of about 56 patients. Study-wide findings and limitations: Antigen specificity was not determined for the clonally expanded peripheral T cells. At doses of 0.1 to 3.0 mg/kg, clonal expansion of both CD4+ and CD8+ T cells in blood was seen between baseline and week 6. On average, CD8+ T cells showed more expanded clones than CD4+ T cells after ivuxolimab. Low levels of normalized T-cell clonal expansion were also shown by some nonresponding patients. In partial responders in the 0.1-3.0 mg/kg groups, normalized peripheral clonal expansion was found to be among the lowest, especially among CD8+ T cells.

The junction carries 14 bases between V and J, which are trimmed by 6 bases and 0 bases respectively. CDR1 and CDR2, per the germline V gene, are MNHNS and SASEGT. The CDR3 covers 15 residues, taking in both the cysteine and the phenylalanine. Kept here is only the CDR3 DNA, which spans 45 bases and is read in frame from base 1. The trial excluded patients who had a history of autoimmune disease or who were on systemic immunosuppression. Peripheral blood for TCR sequencing was drawn from every dose cohort at baseline, at cycle 4 day 1 and at cycle 7 day 1. The samples were taken from a phase I, first-in-human, multicenter, open-label dose-escalation trial of ivuxolimab. Adults with locally advanced or metastatic head and neck squamous cell, hepatocellular, melanoma or renal cell carcinoma were enrolled in the trial. CD4+ and CD8+ T cells were sorted separately from peripheral blood before TCR sequencing.

Specimen: CD4+ or CD8+ T cells sorted from blood, collected in a trial of the OX40 agonist ivuxolimab. This chain joins TRBV6-1 to TRBJ1-1; the best D guess is TRBD1, with 5 bases matching. The sequence was collected from an adult with an advanced solid tumor such as melanoma, head and neck, liver or kidney cancer. The CDR3 reads as follows: CASSPGPGLNTEAFF. The DNA is TGTGCCAGCAGCCCGGGGCCGGGGTTGAACACTGAAGCTTTCTTT.